The source of this TCR beta chain is a study of beta chain features in type 1 diabetes. Study results and limitations: The VDJ junctions of type 1 diabetes patients carried fewer insertions and more deletions. When Type 1 diabetes patients were examined, their TCRB CDR3s proved moderately but significantly shorter in all four CD4+ subsets. Patients' naive, central memory and regulatory TCRB repertoires appeared more alike than those of healthy donors. A potential PCR bias toward shorter templates would be equal in patient and control samples.

V gave up 2 bases and J gave up 6 bases, with 17 bases separating them. CDR3 length: 15 residues. Germline V gene sequence: CDR1 KGHSH, CDR2 LQKENI. Investigators reverse transcribed all isolated RNA, so they sequenced expressed TCRB transcripts. Data came from immunoSEQ multiplex PCR; TCRdb stores just in-frame clones and leaves some out. The table lists some 290,000 clones, over 11% of them singletons. This clone occurred a few times. Its target is not known. The TCR originated in a man aged 30-40 years with type 1 diabetes. The specimen sequenced was naive CD4+ T cells from blood. The gene calls are TRBV18 and TRBJ2-7; tentative D call: TRBD1 (7 bases). The DNA for the CDR3 is TGTGCCAGCTCACCAATGGGGGGACAGTCCAGCGAGCAGTACTTC. This codes for CASSPMGGQSSEQYF.